This T cell receptor beta chain was found in a study of lymphopenia after photon versus proton radiotherapy. Germline CDR1 reads KGHSH; CDR2 reads LQKENI. V dropped 0 bases and J dropped 6; count of bases not matched to a gene: 5. The length of the CDR3 is 14 residues. Sequencing used immunoSEQ multiplex PCR; TCRdb keeps in-frame clones, though not all of them. The sample lists around 20,000 clones, around nine tenths occurring once. This chain uses TRBV18 with TRBJ2-7; 7 nucleotides match TRBD1. This TCR came from a man in his 60s with pancreatic cancer. This sample comprised peripheral blood, obtained from a patient treated with photon-based radiotherapy. This CDR3 reads CASSPPRTGGEQYF. DNA for the CDR3: TGTGCCAGCTCACCACCGCGGACAGGTGGCGAGCAGTACTTC.